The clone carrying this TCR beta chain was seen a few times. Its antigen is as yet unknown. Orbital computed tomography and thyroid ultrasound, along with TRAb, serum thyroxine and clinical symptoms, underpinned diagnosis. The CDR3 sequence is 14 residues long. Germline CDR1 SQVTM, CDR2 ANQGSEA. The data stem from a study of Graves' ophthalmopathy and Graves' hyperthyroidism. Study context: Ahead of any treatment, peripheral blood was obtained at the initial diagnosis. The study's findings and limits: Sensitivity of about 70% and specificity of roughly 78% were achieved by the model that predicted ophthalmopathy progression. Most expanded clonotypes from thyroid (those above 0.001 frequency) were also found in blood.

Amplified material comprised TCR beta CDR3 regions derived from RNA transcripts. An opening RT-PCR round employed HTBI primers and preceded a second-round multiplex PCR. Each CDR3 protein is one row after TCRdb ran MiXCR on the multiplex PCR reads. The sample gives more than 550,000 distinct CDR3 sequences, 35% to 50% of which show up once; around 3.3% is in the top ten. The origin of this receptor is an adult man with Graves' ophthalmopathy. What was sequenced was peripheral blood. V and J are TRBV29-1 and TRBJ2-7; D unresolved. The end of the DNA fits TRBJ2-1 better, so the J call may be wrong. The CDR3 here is CSVGQTSSYNEQFF. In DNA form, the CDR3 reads TGCAGCGTTGGGCAGACCAGCTCCTACAATGAGCAGTTCTTC.